This T cell receptor beta chain was found in a study of identical twins. Germline CDR1 and CDR2: WSHSY and SAAADI. V was shortened by 7 bases and J by 4 bases, with 13 bases between the two germline ends. This CDR3 spans 13 amino acids. Via MiXCR, TCRdb re-called the 5' RACE reads, giving one row per CDR3 protein. The sample records 520,000 or so distinct CDR3 sequences, less than 25% being singletons. This clonotype was observed a few times. These data also featured in a second study, about T cells expressing NK-cell markers.

The chain is built from TRBV10-2 and TRBJ1-2; no firm D call. The sequencing sample was made of CD4+ T cells sorted from blood. The TCR originated in a woman aged 18-29 years in good health. The chain's CDR3 is CASTLLWGYGYTF. In nucleotides, the CDR3 is TGCGCCAGCACCCTGCTCTGGGGCTATGGCTACACCTTC.